One sample yielded the 17 T cell receptor beta chains listed below, sequenced in a study of response to subunit inactivated influenza vaccine. TCRdb fed the RT-PCR reads into MiXCR, producing one record per CDR3 protein. This sample yields a few hundred thousand distinct CDR3 sequences, of which roughly 7.9% are seen a single time; around 14% belongs to the top ten. The sample in question was PBMCs from blood, obtained less than 30 months after vaccination. These receptor sequences come from a man between 50 and 70 years old who received an inactivated influenza vaccine.

This clonotype was recorded at least ten times. The V call is TRBV5-1, the J call TRBJ2-2, with D tentatively TRBD2 (6 bases). In germline, CDR1 is SGHRS, CDR2 YFSETQ. The germline V and J ends were trimmed by 2 bases and 4 bases, with 15 bases remaining between them. The CDR3 length is 16 residues. The CDR3 is CASSFSPGEGTGELFF. Here the CDR3 DNA reads TGCGCCAGCAGCTTTTCACCGGGAGAAGGCACCGGGGAGCTGTTTTTT.

A few counts support this clonotype. The rearrangement joins TRBV10-3 to TRBJ2-3; 10 positions match TRBD1. The CDR3 consists of 14 residues. CDR1 is ENHRY and CDR2 is SYGVKD in the germline V gene. Losses at the gene ends were 6 bases for V and 0 bases for J; bases not matched to a gene: 0. CDR3 sequence (DNA): TGTGCCATCAGGGACAGGGGGAGCACAGATACGCAGTATTTT. Encoded protein: CAIRDRGSTDTQYF.

The chain employs TRBV7-2 and TRBJ2-3; TRBD2 is a possible D gene (5 bases). Germline assignment: CDR1 SGHTA and CDR2 FQGNSA. V lost 0 bases and J lost 5, with 18 bases in between. This CDR3 spans 17 amino acids. The CDR3 here is CASSLASGLYIGDTQYF. The CDR3 nucleotides are TGTGCCAGCAGCTTAGCTTCAGGACTTTACATCGGAGATACGCAGTATTTT. The full variable domain, in which reference TRBV7-2 and TRBJ2-3 provide the parts outside the CDR3, is GAGVSQSPSNKVTEKGKDVELRCDPISGHTALYWYRQSLGQGLEFLIYFQGNSAPDKSGLPSDRFSAERTGGSVSTLTIQRTQQEDSAVYLCASSLASGLYIGDTQYFGPGTRLTVL.

This clonotype has a handful of counts. The rearrangement links TRBV6-2 or TRBV6-3 to TRBJ2-7, with 10 bases aligning to TRBD1. Germline V gene sequence: CDR1 MNHEY, CDR2 SVGEGT. V lost 2 bases, J lost 4 bases, and 5 bases stayed unmatched. The CDR3 is 15 amino acids. CDR3 sequence reads: CASSYPSGQGYEQYF. CDR3 coding DNA: TGTGCCAGCAGTTACCCGTCGGGACAGGGGTACGAGCAGTACTTC.

This clonotype came up a few times. The rearrangement links TRBV12-3 or TRBV12-4 to TRBJ1-1, with D maybe TRBD1 (5 bases). CDR3 size: 14 residues. V was cut by 1 base and J by 1 base, with 7 bases left in between. The CDR3 spells CASSLEQENTEAFF. As DNA, the CDR3 is TGTGCCAGCAGTTTAGAACAGGAGAACACTGAAGCTTTCTTT.

This clonotype was counted only a few times. The rearrangement uses TRBV7-9 and TRBJ1-1; D ambiguous. Trimming cost V 8 bases and J 2 bases, with 12 bases left between them. The CDR3 runs to 13 residues. Germline loops: CDR1 SEHNR, CDR2 FQNEAQ (reference sequence). The CDR3 loop reads CASRHSSNTEAFF. CDR3 sequence (DNA): TGTGCCAGCCGACACAGTTCCAACACTGAAGCTTTCTTT.

This clonotype was seen a handful of times. J is TRBJ2-7 and V is TRBV20-1; D is perhaps TRBD1 or TRBD2 (6 bases each). The V end lost 4 bases, the J end lost 6 bases, and 16 bases lay between the germline ends. Germline V gene lookup returns CDR1 DFQATT and CDR2 SNEGSKA (reference sequence). This CDR3 has 13 amino acids. The CDR3 region is CSAMGGSYLEQYF. CDR3 sequence (DNA): TGCAGTGCTATGGGGGGCTCCTACCTCGAGCAGTACTTC.

This clonotype occurred a few times. The rearrangement uses TRBV24-1 and TRBJ1-5; TRBD1 might be the D (6 bases). The CDR3 extends over 15 amino acids. Germline lookup yields CDR1 KGHDR and CDR2 SFDVKD. Trimming took off 5 bases at V and 4 bases at J, with 14 bases between the two ends. CDR3 region: CATSGKGVGNQPQHF. In DNA form, the CDR3 reads TGTGCCACCAGTGGGAAGGGGGTTGGTAATCAGCCCCAGCATTTT.

This chain uses TRBV6-2 or TRBV6-3 with TRBJ2-7; D not certain. The CDR3 runs 15 residues. V was trimmed by 9 bases and J by 4 bases, leaving 22 bases between them. CDR1 is MNHEY and CDR2 is SVGEGT in the germline V gene. The CDR3 DNA reads as TGTGCCAGTACCTCCCCAACACCCGTTGGTTACGAGCAGTACTTC. Its translation is CASTSPTPVGYEQYF.

This clonotype was counted between two and nine times. The CDR3 DNA follows: TGTGCCACCAGTGATCCGGGACAGGGAGATGAGCAGTTCTTC. Amino acids: CATSDPGQGDEQFF. The chain carries TRBV24-1 and TRBJ2-1; 9 nucleotides match TRBD1. The J segment lost 8 bases and the V segment lost 3 bases, leaving 4 bases of the junction unmatched. The CDR3 length is 14 residues. Germline V gene lookup returns CDR1 KGHDR and CDR2 SFDVKD.

This clonotype was seen a few times. The V and J genes are TRBV6-2 or TRBV6-3 and TRBJ2-3; no reliable D call. The CDR3 is made up of 12 amino acids. Germline CDR1 reads MNHEY; CDR2 reads SVGEGT. Between the trimmed V and J ends, which lost 6 bases and 4 bases, there was a span of 8 bases. CDR3 region: CASRTISDTQYF. CDR3 in DNA: TGTGCCAGCAGAACAATTTCAGATACGCAGTATTTT.

The V and J genes are TRBV5-1 and TRBJ1-4, with D unclear. The CDR3 runs 15 residues. Germline assignment: CDR1 SGHRS and CDR2 YFSETQ. Trimming pared 4 bases from V and 0 bases from J, leaving 10 bases between. CDR3 in amino acids: CASSNQAATNEKLFF. The CDR3 coding sequence is TGCGCCAGCAGCAATCAGGCCGCAACTAATGAAAAACTGTTTTTT.

The chain uses TRBV11-2 and TRBJ1-2; no definite D call. This CDR3 is 14 amino acids long. Germline V gene sequence: CDR1 SGHAT, CDR2 FQNNGV. Deletions cut 4 bases from V and 2 bases from J, with 11 bases between. Written as DNA, the CDR3 is TGTGCCAGCAGCTCTACAAATACCAACTATGGCTACACCTTC. Encoded protein: CASSSTNTNYGYTF.

This clonotype was recorded at least ten times. The genes are TRBV25-1 and TRBJ2-1; 9 positions match TRBD1. With 6 bases clipped from V and 7 bases from J, the junction kept 13 bases outside the gene matches. Germline lookup yields CDR1 MGHDK and CDR2 SYGVNS. The CDR3 sequence is 16 residues long. The DNA for the CDR3 is TGTGCCAGCAGAATAACTGGACAGGGGTTGGGAAATGAGCAGTTCTTC. Translating it yields CASRITGQGLGNEQFF.

This clonotype came up many times. This chain connects TRBV12-3 or TRBV12-4 to TRBJ1-1, with a tentative D call TRBD1 (6 bases). Trimming pared 3 bases from V and 3 bases from J, leaving 8 bases between. The CDR3 is 13 residues long. The chain's CDR3 is CASSFKGDTEAFF. The CDR3, as DNA: TGTGCCAGCAGTTTCAAGGGGGACACTGAAGCTTTCTTT.

This clonotype occurred a few times. The chain has TRBV6-2 or TRBV6-3 and TRBJ2-7, with unresolved D. The V and J ends lost 0 bases and 0 bases respectively, with 9 bases between them. Germline loops: CDR1 MNHEY, CDR2 SVGEGT. The CDR3 runs to 15 residues. The CDR3: CASSYSAESSYEQYF. CDR3 coding DNA: TGTGCCAGCAGTTACTCGGCGGAAAGCTCCTACGAGCAGTACTTC.

This clonotype was seen a handful of times. The J gene is TRBJ2-3, the V gene TRBV7-2, with D possibly matching TRBD2 (6 bases). Trimming took 4 bases from V and 4 from J, leaving 12 bases between them. Germline V gene data show CDR1 as SGHTA and CDR2 as FQGNSA. The CDR3 consists of 14 residues. The CDR3 sequence is CASSSRLVPDTQYF. The CDR3 DNA reads TGTGCCAGCAGCTCGAGACTAGTTCCAGATACGCAGTATTTT.